This entry lists 14 T cell receptor beta chains sequenced from one sample in a study of shared clonotypes between healthy human individuals. Sequencing was performed with immunoSEQ multiplex PCR; in TCRdb, only in-frame clones are kept and a portion is missing. The data show roughly 570,000 clones, roughly 98% seen once. Naive CD8 cells lacked CD45RO and underwent positive selection for CCR7, leaving out terminally differentiated effector memory CD45RA+ cells. Sequencing was carried out using naive CD8+ T cells sorted from blood. These receptors originate from a man aged 30 to 45 in good health.

The chain carries TRBV7-9 and TRBJ2-7, with D perhaps TRBD2 (6 bases). The CDR3 length is 12 residues. CDR1 and CDR2 from the germline V gene are SEHNR and FQNEAQ (reference sequence). Trimming took off 7 bases at V and 6 bases at J, with 13 bases between the two ends. CDR3 in amino acids: CASTPSDPEQYF. DNA for the CDR3: TGTGCCAGCACCCCTAGCGATCCCGAGCAGTACTTC.

The chain couples TRBV28 to TRBJ2-7; D is ambiguous. This CDR3 region has 11 residues. The V end was cut by 8 bases, the J end by 3 bases, with 8 bases between. The germline V gene has CDR1 MDHEN and CDR2 SYDVKM. CDR3 in amino acids: CASGILYEQYF. CDR3 nucleotides: TGTGCCAGCGGGATCCTCTACGAGCAGTACTTC.

Concerning this clone itself: Different DNA sequences within this sample yield the same CDR3. This chain uses TRBV27 with TRBJ2-3; maybe TRBD2 (5 bases). Per the germline V gene, CDR1 is MNHEY and CDR2 is SMNVEV (reference sequence). The ends were cut back, 1 base at V and 2 bases at J, with 7 bases in the middle. The CDR3 extends over 14 amino acids. The CDR3 loop reads CASSLWGATDTQYF. For the CDR3, the DNA is TGTGCCAGCAGTTTATGGGGAGCCACAGATACGCAGTATTTT.

The chain recombines TRBV11-1 with TRBJ2-7; 8 positions agree with TRBD1. Losses at the gene ends were 5 bases for V and 3 bases for J; bases not matched to a gene: 3. Per germline, CDR1 SGHAT and CDR2 FQDESV (reference sequence). CDR3 length equals 13 residues. The CDR3 here is CASSQTGGYEQYF. The DNA for the CDR3 is TGTGCCAGCAGCCAAACAGGGGGCTACGAGCAGTACTTC.

V gene TRBV14 combines with J gene TRBJ2-5, with D possibly being TRBD2 (5 bases). The CDR3 covers 17 residues. V dropped 0 bases and J dropped 4 bases, with 18 bases sitting between them. Germline V CDR1 and CDR2: SGHDN, FVKESK. The CDR3 DNA is TGTGCCAGCAGCCAAGATTTCCGGGAAGTGTCAACAGAGACCCAGTACTTC. Protein: CASSQDFREVSTETQYF.

The chain recombines TRBV6-5 with TRBJ1-2; D unresolved. The V gene's germline CDR1 is MNHEY and CDR2 SVGAGI. This CDR3 contains 14 residues. V lost 2 bases and J 4 bases, leaving 11 bases between the germline ends. CDR3 amino acids: CASSYARLAYGYTF. The CDR3 DNA reads as TGTGCCAGCAGTTACGCGCGTCTTGCCTATGGCTACACCTTC.

CDR3 sequence: CASSQDSEGGYNEQFF. The CDR3 DNA follows: TGCGCCAGCAGCCAAGATTCGGAGGGAGGGTACAATGAGCAGTTCTTC. The V gene is TRBV4-1, the J gene TRBJ2-1; 7 bases match TRBD2. Trimming removed 0 bases from V and 4 bases from J; junction bases left unmatched: 6. The CDR3 contains 16 residues. The germline CDR1 and CDR2 sequences are MGHRA and YSYEKL.

The genes are TRBV18 and TRBJ2-7, with D hard to call. The CDR3 loop spans 11 amino acids. Germline CDR1 reads KGHSH; CDR2 reads LQKENI. V dropped 5 bases and J dropped 5 bases, with 7 bases sitting between them. CDR3 DNA: TGTGCCAGCTCATCGTCGGACGAGCAGTACTTC. This codes for CASSSSDEQYF.

This clone was counted a single time. The chain carries TRBV28 and TRBJ1-5; D unclear. The V gene's germline CDR1 is MDHEN and CDR2 SYDVKM. The CDR3 is made up of 16 amino acids. The V gene lost 6 bases and the J gene lost 2 bases, with 17 bases spanning the gap. CDR3 bases: TGTGCCAGCAGCCACCTGTTATGGGATGGCAATCAGCCCCAGCATTTT. This codes for CASSHLLWDGNQPQHF.

V is TRBV27 and J is TRBJ2-2; D not resolved. V was trimmed by 1 base and J by 6 bases, leaving 3 bases between them. The germline CDR1 and CDR2 sequences are MNHEY and SMNVEV (reference sequence). The CDR3 covers 12 residues. Here the CDR3 DNA reads TGTGCCAGCAGTTTATTAGCCGGGGAGCTGTTTTTT. Encoded protein: CASSLLAGELFF.

The chain uses TRBV27 and TRBJ2-3; TRBD1 or TRBD2 may be the D gene (5 bases each). The CDR3 is 16 amino acids. The germline V and J ends were trimmed by 6 bases and 3 bases, with 19 bases remaining between them. The germline V gene has CDR1 MNHEY and CDR2 SMNVEV (reference sequence). The CDR3 region has the DNA TGTGCCAGCAGGGTAAATTGGGGCGGGCCTACAGATACGCAGTATTTT. It codes for CASRVNWGGPTDTQYF.

V and J are TRBV15 and TRBJ2-7; tentative D call: TRBD1 (5 bases). CDR3 size: 12 residues. Germline V lookup: CDR1 LNHNV, CDR2 YYDKDF (reference sequence). V shed 0 bases and J shed 6 bases, with 6 bases lying between them. CDR3 sequence: CATSRDRVEQYF. For the CDR3, the DNA is TGTGCCACCAGCAGAGACAGGGTCGAGCAGTACTTC.

The J gene is TRBJ1-1, the V gene TRBV27; a possible D gene is TRBD1 (5 bases). The germline V and J ends were trimmed by 6 bases and 6 bases, with 20 bases remaining between them. There are 15 residues in the CDR3. Germline V gene sequence: CDR1 MNHEY, CDR2 SMNVEV (reference sequence). The chain's CDR3 is CASSPTFFGGAEAFF. CDR3 bases: TGTGCCAGCAGCCCCACATTCTTCGGGGGGGCTGAAGCTTTCTTT.

The gene calls are TRBV6-6 and TRBJ2-7, with D unresolved. The CDR3 has 13 amino acids. Trimming pared 0 bases from V and 2 bases from J, leaving 5 bases between. CDR1 and CDR2 from the germline V gene are MNHNY and SVGAGI (reference sequence). CDR3 nucleotide sequence: TGTGCCAGCAGTTACTCGATAACCTACGAGCAGTACTTC. Protein product: CASSYSITYEQYF.